Listed here are 5 T cell receptor beta chains from one sample, sequenced in a study of T cells in Graves' hyperthyroidism and ophthalmopathy. The investigators amplified TCR beta CDR3 regions from RNA transcripts. Researchers ran a first-round RT-PCR on the TCR CDR3 using the HTBI primer set. TCRdb reanalysed the multiplex PCR reads using MiXCR and keeps one entry per CDR3 protein. This table has around 300,000 distinct CDR3 sequences, 12% to 15% appearing once. The sample comprised blood. The receptors derive from a woman aged 40 to 50 with Graves' ophthalmopathy.

This chain joins TRBV30 and TRBJ1-1; perhaps TRBD1 as D (6 bases). The ends were cut back, 1 base at V and 6 bases at J, with 9 bases in the middle. Looked up from germline, CDR1 is GTSNPN and CDR2 is SVGIG (reference sequence). The CDR3 is 12 amino acids. CDR3 coding DNA: TGTGCCTGGAGTGCAGGGGACGCTGAAGCTTTCTTT. Translated: CAWSAGDAEAFF.

The chain joins TRBV4-2 to TRBJ2-3, with 8 positions matching TRBD2. Germline CDR1 is LGHNA and CDR2 is YNFKEQ. This CDR3 spans 17 amino acids. V shed 0 bases and J 1 base; nucleotides not matched to a gene: 6. The CDR3 loop reads CASSQDGPGGGTDTQYF. The CDR3 DNA follows: TGTGCCAGCAGCCAAGATGGCCCGGGGGGGGGCACAGATACGCAGTATTTT.

This clonotype was seen a handful of times. This chain uses TRBV29-1 with TRBJ1-1, with 9 bases that match TRBD1. The junction had 5 bases not matched to a gene; V was cut back by 4 bases and J by 5 bases. This CDR3 has 13 residues. The germline gives CDR1 SQVTM, CDR2 ANQGSEA. In DNA form, the CDR3 reads TGCAGCGTTGGAGGGACAGGGTATACTGAAGCTTTCTTT. Its protein is CSVGGTGYTEAFF.

The chain carries TRBV27 and TRBJ2-2, with D hard to call. The CDR3 totals 13 residues. Germline V gene data show CDR1 as MNHEY and CDR2 as SMNVEV (reference sequence). Trimming left V 2 bases short and J 6 bases short, with 7 bases between. CDR3 DNA sequence: TGTGCCAGCAGTTTAATGTCGGCCGGGGAGCTGTTTTTT. It specifies CASSLMSAGELFF.

This clonotype showed up many times. The J gene is TRBJ2-1, the V gene TRBV2, with a weak D call TRBD2 (5 bases). Between the trimmed V and J ends, which lost 7 bases and 3 bases, there was a span of 10 bases. There are 13 residues in the CDR3. CDR1 is SNHLY, CDR2 FYNNEI, per germline. The chain's CDR3 is CASTSRGYNEQFF. In DNA, the CDR3 is TGTGCCAGCACGTCACGGGGCTACAATGAGCAGTTCTTC.